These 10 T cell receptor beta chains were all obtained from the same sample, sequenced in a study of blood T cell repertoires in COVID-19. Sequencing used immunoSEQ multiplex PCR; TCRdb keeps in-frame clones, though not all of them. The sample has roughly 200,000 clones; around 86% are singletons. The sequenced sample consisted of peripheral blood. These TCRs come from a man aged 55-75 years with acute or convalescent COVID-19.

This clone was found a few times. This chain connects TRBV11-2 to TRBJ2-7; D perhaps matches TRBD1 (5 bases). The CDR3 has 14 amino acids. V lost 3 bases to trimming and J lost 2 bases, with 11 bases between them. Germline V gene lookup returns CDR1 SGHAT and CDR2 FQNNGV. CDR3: CASSFQGSAYEQYF. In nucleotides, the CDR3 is TGTGCCAGCAGCTTCCAGGGCTCAGCCTACGAGCAGTACTTC.

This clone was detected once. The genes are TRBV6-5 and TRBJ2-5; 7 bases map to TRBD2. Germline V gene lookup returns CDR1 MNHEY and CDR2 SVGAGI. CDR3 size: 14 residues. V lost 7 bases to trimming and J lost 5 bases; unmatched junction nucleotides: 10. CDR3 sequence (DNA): TGTGCCAGCACCCCGCGGGGGTCTGGCGAGACCCAGTACTTC. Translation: CASTPRGSGETQYF.

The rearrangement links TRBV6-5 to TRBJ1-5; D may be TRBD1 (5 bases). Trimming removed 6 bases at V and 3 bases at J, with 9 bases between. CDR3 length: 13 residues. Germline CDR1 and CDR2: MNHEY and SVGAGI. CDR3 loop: CASRGGINQPQHF. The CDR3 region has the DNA TGTGCCAGCAGGGGGGGGATCAATCAGCCCCAGCATTTT.

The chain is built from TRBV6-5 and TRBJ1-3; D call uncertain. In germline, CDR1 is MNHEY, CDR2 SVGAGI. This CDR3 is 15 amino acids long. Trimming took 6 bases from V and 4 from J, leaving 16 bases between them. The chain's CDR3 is CASSLQGASGNTIYF. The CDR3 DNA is TGTGCCAGCAGCCTCCAAGGAGCCTCCGGAAACACCATATATTTT.

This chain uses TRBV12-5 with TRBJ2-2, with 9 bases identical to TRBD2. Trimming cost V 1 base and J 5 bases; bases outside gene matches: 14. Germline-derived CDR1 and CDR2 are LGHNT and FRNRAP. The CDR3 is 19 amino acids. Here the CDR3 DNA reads TGTGCTAGTGGTTTGGCCTCCGGGGTAGCGGGGGCGGGGACCGGGGAGCTGTTTTTT. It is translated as CASGLASGVAGAGTGELFF. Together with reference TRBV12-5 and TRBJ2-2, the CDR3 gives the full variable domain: DARVTQTPRHKVTEMGQEVTMRCQPILGHNTVFWYRQTMMQGLELLAYFRNRAPLDDSGMPKDRFSAEMPDATLATLKIQPSEPRDSAVYFCASGLASGVAGAGTGELFFGEGSRLTVL.

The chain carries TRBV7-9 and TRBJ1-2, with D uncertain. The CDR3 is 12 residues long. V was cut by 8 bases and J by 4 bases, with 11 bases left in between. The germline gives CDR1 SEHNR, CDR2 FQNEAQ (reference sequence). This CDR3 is CASFSGSYGYTF. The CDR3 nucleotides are TGTGCCAGCTTCTCGGGGAGCTATGGCTACACCTTC.

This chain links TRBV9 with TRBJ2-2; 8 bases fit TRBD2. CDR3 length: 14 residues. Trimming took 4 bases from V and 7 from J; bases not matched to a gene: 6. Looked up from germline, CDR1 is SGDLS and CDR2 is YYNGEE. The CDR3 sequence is CASSRGGPGGELFF. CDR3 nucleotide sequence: TGTGCCAGCAGCCGGGGGGGCCCTGGCGGGGAGCTGTTTTTT.

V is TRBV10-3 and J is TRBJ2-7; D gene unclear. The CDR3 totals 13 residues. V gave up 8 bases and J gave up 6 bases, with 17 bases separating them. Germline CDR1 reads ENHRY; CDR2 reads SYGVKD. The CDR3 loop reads CAILELPPLEQYF. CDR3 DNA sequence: TGTGCCATCTTGGAGCTGCCCCCTCTCGAGCAGTACTTC.

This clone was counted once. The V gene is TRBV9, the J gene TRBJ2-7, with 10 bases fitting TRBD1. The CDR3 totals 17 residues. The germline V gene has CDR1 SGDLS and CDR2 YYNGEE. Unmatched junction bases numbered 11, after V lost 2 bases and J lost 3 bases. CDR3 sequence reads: CASSVADGGTGVYEQYF. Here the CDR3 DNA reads TGTGCCAGCAGCGTTGCGGATGGGGGGACAGGGGTCTACGAGCAGTACTTC.

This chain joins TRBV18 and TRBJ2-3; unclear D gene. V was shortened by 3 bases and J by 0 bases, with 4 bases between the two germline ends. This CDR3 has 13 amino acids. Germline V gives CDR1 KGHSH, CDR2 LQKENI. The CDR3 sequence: CASSPLSTDTQYF. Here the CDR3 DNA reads TGTGCCAGCTCACCCCTTAGCACAGATACGCAGTATTTT.